This T cell receptor (beta chain) was captured in a study of blood T cell repertoires in COVID-19. The germline V gene encodes CDR1 SGHRS and CDR2 YFSETQ. With 0 bases clipped from V and 4 bases from J, the junction kept 5 bases outside the gene matches. The CDR3 is 15 amino acids. This clone has only one observation. The repertoire was sequenced with immunoSEQ multiplex PCR; TCRdb's copy has only in-frame clones and lacks some. Of around 86,000 clones in the sample, around 87% are singletons; the top ten hold approximately 5%. This sequence joins TRBV5-1 and TRBJ2-3; 7 nucleotides align to TRBD2. The sequence derives from an elderly woman with acute or convalescent COVID-19. The sample consisted of peripheral blood. The CDR3 coding sequence is TGCGCCAGCAGCTTGGACGAGCGGGACTCAGATACGCAGTATTTT. It is translated as CASSLDERDSDTQYF.